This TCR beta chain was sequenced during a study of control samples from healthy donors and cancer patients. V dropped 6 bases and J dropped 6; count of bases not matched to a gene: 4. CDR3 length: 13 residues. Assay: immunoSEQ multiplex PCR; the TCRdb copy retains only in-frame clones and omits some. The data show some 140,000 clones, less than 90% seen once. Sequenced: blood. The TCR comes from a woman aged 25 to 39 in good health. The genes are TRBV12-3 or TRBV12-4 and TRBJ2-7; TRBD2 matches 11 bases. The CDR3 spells CASSPGTSGEQYF. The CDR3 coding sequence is TGTGCCAGCAGCCCTGGGACTAGCGGCGAGCAGTACTTC.